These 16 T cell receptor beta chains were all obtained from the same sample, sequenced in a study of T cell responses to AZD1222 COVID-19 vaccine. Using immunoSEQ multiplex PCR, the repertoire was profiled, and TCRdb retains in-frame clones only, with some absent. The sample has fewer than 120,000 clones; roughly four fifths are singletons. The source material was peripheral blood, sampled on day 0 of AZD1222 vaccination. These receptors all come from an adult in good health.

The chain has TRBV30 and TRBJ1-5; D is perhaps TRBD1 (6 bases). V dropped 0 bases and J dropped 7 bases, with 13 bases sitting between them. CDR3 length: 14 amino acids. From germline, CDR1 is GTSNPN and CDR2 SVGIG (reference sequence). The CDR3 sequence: CAWSVSRGFQPQHF. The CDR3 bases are TGTGCCTGGAGTGTGAGCAGGGGCTTCCAGCCCCAGCATTTT.

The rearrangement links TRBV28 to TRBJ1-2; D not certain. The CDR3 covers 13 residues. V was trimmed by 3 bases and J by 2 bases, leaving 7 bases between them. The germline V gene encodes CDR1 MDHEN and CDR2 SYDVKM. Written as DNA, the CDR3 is TGTGCCAGCAGTTTTAACAGAAACTATGGCTACACCTTC. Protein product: CASSFNRNYGYTF.

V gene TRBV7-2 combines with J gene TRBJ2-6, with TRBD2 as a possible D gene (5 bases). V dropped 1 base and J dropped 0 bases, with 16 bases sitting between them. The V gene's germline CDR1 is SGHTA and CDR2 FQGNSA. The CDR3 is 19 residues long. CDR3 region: CASSLGASPFLSGANVLTF. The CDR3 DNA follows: TGTGCCAGCAGCTTAGGGGCTAGCCCCTTTCTCTCTGGGGCCAACGTCCTGACTTTC.

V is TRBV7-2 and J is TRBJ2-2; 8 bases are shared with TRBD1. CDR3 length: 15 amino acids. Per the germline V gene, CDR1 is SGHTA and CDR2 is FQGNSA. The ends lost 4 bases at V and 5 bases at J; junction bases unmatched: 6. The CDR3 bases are TGTGCCAGCAGCTGGGGCAGGGGGCGAACCGGGGAGCTGTTTTTT. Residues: CASSWGRGRTGELFF.

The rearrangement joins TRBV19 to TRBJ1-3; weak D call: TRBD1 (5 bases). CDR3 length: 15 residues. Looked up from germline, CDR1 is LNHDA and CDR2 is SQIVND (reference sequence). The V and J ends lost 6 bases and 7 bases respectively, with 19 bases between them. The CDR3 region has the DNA TGTGCCAGTAGCGACCCGGGACGAGGAGGTAACACCATATATTTT. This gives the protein CASSDPGRGGNTIYF. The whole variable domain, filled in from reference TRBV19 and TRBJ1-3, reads DGGITQSPKYLFRKEGQNVTLSCEQNLNHDAMYWYRQDPGQGLRLIYYSQIVNDFQKGDIAEGYSVSREKKESFPLTVTSAQKNPTAFYLCASSDPGRGGNTIYFGEGSWLTVV.

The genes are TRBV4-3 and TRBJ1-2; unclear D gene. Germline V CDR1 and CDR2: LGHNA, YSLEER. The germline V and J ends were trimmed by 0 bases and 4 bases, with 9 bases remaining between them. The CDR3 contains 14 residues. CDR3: CASSQDPTSYGYTF. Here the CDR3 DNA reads TGCGCCAGCAGCCAAGATCCAACGAGCTATGGCTACACCTTC.

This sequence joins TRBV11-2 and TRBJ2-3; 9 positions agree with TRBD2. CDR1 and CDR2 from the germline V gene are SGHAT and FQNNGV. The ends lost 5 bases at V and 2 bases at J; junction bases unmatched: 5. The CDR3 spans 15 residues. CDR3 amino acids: CASSIRTSVTDTQYF. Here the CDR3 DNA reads TGTGCCAGCAGCATCCGGACTAGCGTCACAGATACGCAGTATTTT.

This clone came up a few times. The CDR3 loop reads CATSGGARRLGSYNEQFF. CDR3 bases: TGTGCCACCAGTGGGGGGGCCCGGAGGCTCGGATCCTACAATGAGCAGTTCTTC. The chain recombines TRBV24-1 with TRBJ2-1; tentatively, D is TRBD1 or TRBD2 (6 bases each). The length of the CDR3 is 18 residues. The germline CDR1 and CDR2 sequences are KGHDR and SFDVKD. V was clipped by 5 bases and J by 1 base, with 20 bases between them.

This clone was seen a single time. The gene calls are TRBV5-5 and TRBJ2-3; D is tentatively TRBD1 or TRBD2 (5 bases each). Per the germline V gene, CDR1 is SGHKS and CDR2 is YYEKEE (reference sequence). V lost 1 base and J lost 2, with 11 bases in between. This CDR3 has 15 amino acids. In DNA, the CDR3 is TGTGCCAGCAGCTTGACGCACGGGACCACAGATACGCAGTATTTT. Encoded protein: CASSLTHGTTDTQYF.

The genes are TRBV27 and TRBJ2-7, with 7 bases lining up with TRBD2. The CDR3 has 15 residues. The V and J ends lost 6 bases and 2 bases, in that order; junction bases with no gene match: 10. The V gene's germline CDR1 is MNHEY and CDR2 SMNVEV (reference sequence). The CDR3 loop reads CASSEAGTNTYEQYF. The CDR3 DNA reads TGTGCCAGCAGCGAAGCCGGGACTAACACCTACGAGCAGTACTTC.

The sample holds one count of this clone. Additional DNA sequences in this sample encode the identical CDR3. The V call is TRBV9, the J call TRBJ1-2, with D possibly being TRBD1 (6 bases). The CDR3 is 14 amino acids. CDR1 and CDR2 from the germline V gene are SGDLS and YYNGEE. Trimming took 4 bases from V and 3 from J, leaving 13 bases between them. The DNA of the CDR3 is TGTGCCAGCAGCTCTCAGACAGGCCACTATGGCTACACCTTC. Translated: CASSSQTGHYGYTF.

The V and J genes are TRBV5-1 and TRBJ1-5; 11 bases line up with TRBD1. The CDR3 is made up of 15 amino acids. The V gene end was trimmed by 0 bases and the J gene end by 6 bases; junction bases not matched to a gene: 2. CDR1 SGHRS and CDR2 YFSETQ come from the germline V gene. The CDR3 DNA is TGCGCCAGCAGCTTGGGGGACAGGGGGACTCAGCCCCAGCATTTT. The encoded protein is CASSLGDRGTQPQHF.

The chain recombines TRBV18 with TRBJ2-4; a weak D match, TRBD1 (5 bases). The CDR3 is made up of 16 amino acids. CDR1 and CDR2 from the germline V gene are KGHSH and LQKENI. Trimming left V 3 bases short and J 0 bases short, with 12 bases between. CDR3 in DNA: TGTGCCAGCTCACCTTGGGGCAGTTTAGCCAAAAACATTCAGTACTTC. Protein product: CASSPWGSLAKNIQYF.

The CDR3: CASSQMARVSPLHF. The CDR3 nucleotides read TGCGCCAGCAGCCAAATGGCCCGGGTCTCACCCCTCCACTTT. The V call is TRBV4-1, the J call TRBJ1-6; D remains ambiguous. Looked up from germline, CDR1 is MGHRA and CDR2 is YSYEKL. Trimming left V 2 bases short and J 10 bases short, with 12 bases between. CDR3 length equals 14 residues.

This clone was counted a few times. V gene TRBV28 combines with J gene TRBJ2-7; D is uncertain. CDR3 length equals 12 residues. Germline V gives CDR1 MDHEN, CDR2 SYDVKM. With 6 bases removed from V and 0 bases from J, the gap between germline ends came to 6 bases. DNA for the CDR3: TGTGCCAGCAGATCCAACTCCTACGAGCAGTACTTC. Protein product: CASRSNSYEQYF.

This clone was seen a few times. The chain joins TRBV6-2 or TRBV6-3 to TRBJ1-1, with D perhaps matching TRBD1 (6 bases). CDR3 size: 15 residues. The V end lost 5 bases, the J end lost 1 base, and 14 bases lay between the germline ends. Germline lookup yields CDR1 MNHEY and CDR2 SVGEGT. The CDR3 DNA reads TGTGCCAGCAGTGATAACAGGGCCAAGAACACTGAAGCTTTCTTT. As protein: CASSDNRAKNTEAFF.